The rows below give T cell receptor beta chains drawn from one sample of a study of cytotoxic CD8 clonotypes in ibrutinib-treated CLL. Sequencing was performed with immunoSEQ multiplex PCR; in TCRdb, only in-frame clones are kept and a portion is missing. Of approximately 84,000 clones listed, around 84% were seen once; the top ten hold about 5.6%. The sample was PBMCs, taken before ibrutinib treatment. Source of these receptors: a human donor with chronic lymphocytic leukemia. Both conserved end residues are part of each CDR3. Each record gives: clone size, D gene, V gene, J gene, CDR3 protein, CDR3 DNA. D genes are given only for firm matches. Clone size is stated in some rows and not others, as once, few, many or a class when expanded.

few	TRBD1	TRBV7-3	TRBJ1-2	CASSLGGQGSGYTF	TGTGCCAGCAGCTTAGGAGGACAGGGGTCTGGCTACACCTTC
NA	NA	TRBV19	TRBJ1-2	CASSTNPDRHIFYGYTF	TGTGCCAGTAGTACAAACCCCGACAGGCACATTTTCTATGGCTACACCTTC
NA	NA	TRBV7-2	TRBJ2-1	CASSSPGGRDNEQFF	TGTGCCAGCAGCTCTCCAGGGGGGAGGGACAATGAGCAGTTCTTC
NA	TRBD1	TRBV9	TRBJ1-1	CASSVSGGGTEAFF	TGTGCCAGCAGCGTTTCAGGGGGAGGGACTGAAGCTTTCTTT
once	NA	TRBV4-1	TRBJ2-7	CASSQGRGPDYEQYF	TGCGCCAGCAGCCAAGGGCGCGGTCCGGATTACGAGCAGTACTTC
NA	NA	TRBV6-5	TRBJ2-7	CASKDGGSSYEQYF	TGTGCCAGCAAAGACGGCGGAAGCTCCTACGAGCAGTACTTC
NA	TRBD1	TRBV7-3	TRBJ2-1	CASSSGQGAFVEQFF	TGTGCCAGCAGCTCCGGACAGGGGGCCTTTGTTGAGCAGTTCTTC
NA	TRBD2	TRBV4-2	TRBJ2-7	CASSQYGTSGTEQYF	TGTGCCAGCAGCCAATATGGGACTAGCGGGACCGAGCAGTACTTC
NA	NA	TRBV27	TRBJ2-1	CASSSRPGGDNEQFF	TGTGCCAGCAGCTCCAGGCCCGGAGGGGACAATGAGCAGTTCTTC
NA	TRBD1	TRBV29-1	TRBJ1-2	CSVELRGQGDYGYTF	TGCAGCGTTGAATTGAGGGGGCAAGGGGACTATGGCTACACCTTC
NA	NA	TRBV5-6	TRBJ2-7	CASSLAGSWGYEQYF	TGTGCCAGCAGCTTGGCTGGCAGTTGGGGCTACGAGCAGTACTTC
many	NA	TRBV19	TRBJ2-3	CASRRTTIRDTQYF	TGTGCCAGTAGAAGGACGACTATACGGGATACGCAGTATTTT
NA	TRBD1	TRBV7-6	TRBJ2-1	CASSPGTGSSGNEQFF	TGTGCCAGCAGCCCGGGGACAGGGTCATCTGGAAATGAGCAGTTCTTC
NA	NA	TRBV7-2	TRBJ2-3	CASTPRGADTQYF	TGTGCCAGCACCCCCAGGGGGGCAGATACGCAGTATTTT
NA	NA	TRBV30	TRBJ2-2	CAWSVGYTGELFF	TGTGCCTGGAGTGTAGGCTACACCGGGGAGCTGTTTTTT
NA	NA	TRBV6-5	TRBJ2-7	CASSPDGDEQYF	TGTGCCAGCAGTCCGGACGGCGACGAGCAGTACTTC
NA	NA	TRBV6-5	TRBJ2-7	CASRQGSRYEQYF	TGTGCCAGCAGACAGGGATCCCGATACGAGCAGTACTTC
NA	NA	TRBV21-1	TRBJ2-1	CASSKVSRFIINEQFF	TGTGCCAGCAGCAAGGTATCGCGTTTTATCATCAATGAGCAGTTCTTC
NA	TRBD2	TRBV5-1	TRBJ2-3	CASRKVTSGRSDTQYF	TGCGCCAGCAGAAAGGTCACTAGCGGGAGGTCTGATACGCAGTATTTT
NA	NA	TRBV28	TRBJ2-3	CASSRLSGQGDTQYF	TGTGCCAGCAGTCGATTAAGCGGGCAAGGAGATACGCAGTATTTT
NA	NA	TRBV6-6	TRBJ2-1	CASSYSRANNEQFF	TGTGCCAGCAGTTACTCGCGAGCAAACAATGAGCAGTTCTTC
NA	NA	TRBV19	TRBJ1-5	CASSMRGPPNQPQHF	TGTGCCAGTAGTATGCGGGGGCCTCCTAATCAGCCCCAGCATTTT
NA	NA	TRBV19	TRBJ2-4	CASSLVGVPNIQYF	TGTGCCAGTAGTTTGGTAGGAGTCCCCAACATTCAGTACTTC
few	NA	TRBV4-1	TRBJ2-7	CASSLAALSYEQYF	TGCGCCAGCAGCCTAGCGGCGCTCTCCTACGAGCAGTACTTC
NA	TRBD1	TRBV5-1	TRBJ1-4	CASSSVGTGGKLFF	TGCGCCAGCAGCTCGGTGGGGACAGGGGGAAAACTGTTTTTT
NA	TRBD1	TRBV7-6	TRBJ1-3	CASSLSTGARNTIYF	TGTGCCAGCAGCTTATCTACAGGGGCTCGGAACACCATATATTTT
few	TRBD1	TRBV2	TRBJ1-2	CASTLRGQDYGYTF	TGTGCCAGCACCCTAAGGGGACAGGACTATGGCTACACCTTC
NA	NA	TRBV29-1	TRBJ2-7	CSVEAPKAGFYEQYF	TGCAGCGTTGAAGCCCCAAAGGCAGGCTTTTACGAGCAGTACTTC
NA	TRBD2	TRBV4-2	TRBJ2-3	CASSQDQSGQRGLTDTQYF	TGTGCCAGCAGCCAAGATCAATCAGGGCAGCGGGGGCTCACAGATACGCAGTATTTT
NA	TRBD2	TRBV27	TRBJ2-1	CASSFRGYVLAGAPSSYNEQFF	TGTGCCAGCAGTTTCAGGGGGTACGTGCTAGCGGGAGCCCCTTCCTCCTACAATGAGCAGTTCTTC
few	NA	TRBV27	TRBJ2-1	CASSLFMDLEQFF	TGTGCCAGCAGTTTGTTTATGGACTTAGAGCAGTTCTTC
NA	NA	TRBV6-6	TRBJ2-2	CASSYSDSYTGELFF	TGTGCCAGCAGTTACTCGGACAGTTACACCGGGGAGCTGTTTTTT
NA	NA	TRBV10-3	TRBJ2-3	CAISEFGADTQYF	TGTGCCATCAGTGAGTTTGGCGCAGATACGCAGTATTTT
NA	NA	TRBV29-1	TRBJ1-3	CSVEAPYLSGNTIYF	TGCAGCGTTGAAGCGCCCTATCTGTCTGGAAACACCATATATTTT
NA	NA	TRBV15	TRBJ2-4	CATRAGTAAKNIQYF	TGTGCCACCAGGGCGGGGACAGCGGCCAAAAACATTCAGTACTTC
NA	NA	TRBV5-1	TRBJ1-2	CASSQGLIGYTF	TGCGCCAGCTCACAGGGTTTAATTGGCTACACCTTC
NA	TRBD2	TRBV7-3	TRBJ2-1	CASGPGTSEYNEQFF	TGTGCCAGCGGACCCGGGACTAGCGAATACAATGAGCAGTTCTTC
NA	NA	TRBV9	TRBJ2-7	CASSVSLGDGYEQYF	TGTGCCAGCAGCGTAAGTTTAGGGGACGGGTACGAGCAGTACTTC
NA	NA	TRBV4-3	TRBJ1-4	CASSQGPGRPNEKLFF	TGCGCCAGCAGCCAGGGACCGGGACGTCCGAATGAAAAACTGTTTTTT
few	TRBD2	TRBV4-3	TRBJ2-7	CASSQDYSFGTSSYEQYF	TGCGCCAGCAGCCAAGATTATTCATTCGGGACTAGCTCCTACGAGCAGTACTTC
NA	TRBD2	TRBV4-1	TRBJ2-5	CASSQDGLTSGIKETQYF	TGCGCCAGCAGCCAAGATGGGCTGACTAGCGGGATAAAAGAGACCCAGTACTTC
NA	TRBD1	TRBV6-1	TRBJ1-4	CASRTGGIRYEKLFF	TGTGCCAGCAGGACAGGGGGGATTCGTTATGAAAAACTGTTTTTT
NA	TRBD1	TRBV5-6	TRBJ2-7	CASSPPGQPLWEQYF	TGTGCCAGCAGCCCGCCGGGACAGCCTCTTTGGGAGCAGTACTTC
NA	NA	TRBV2	TRBJ1-4	CASSENRVYPSEKLFF	TGTGCCAGCAGTGAAAATCGGGTTTACCCCTCTGAAAAACTGTTTTTT
NA	NA	TRBV7-9	TRBJ1-1	CASSQGQMNTEAFF	TGTGCCAGCAGCCAAGGACAGATGAACACTGAAGCTTTCTTT
once	NA	TRBV6-5	TRBJ1-3	CASSRGGNTIYF	TGTGCCAGCAGCCGGGGTGGAAACACCATATATTTT
few	NA	TRBV10-1	TRBJ1-6	CASSVGQNNSPLHF	TGCGCCAGCAGTGTTGGACAGAATAATTCACCCCTCCACTTT
NA	NA	TRBV7-8	TRBJ2-1	CASSLASRRRTPEVNNEQFF	TGTGCCAGCAGCTTAGCGTCAAGGAGACGGACACCCGAAGTTAACAATGAGCAGTTCTTC